The rows below give T cell receptor beta chains drawn from one sample of a study of control samples from healthy donors and cancer patients. Using immunoSEQ multiplex PCR, the repertoire was profiled, and TCRdb retains in-frame clones only, with some absent. Of 45,000 to 55,000 clones in the sample, roughly 95% were seen once. Sequencing was carried out using blood. The receptors here all came from a man aged 25-45 years in good health. Each CDR3 is given with its conserved first and last residue. Fields, in order: D gene, J gene, V gene, clone size, CDR3 protein, CDR3 DNA. The D gene is left open where the match is weak. Only some rows state a clone size, as once, few, many or a class for expanded clones.

D gene: NA; J gene: TRBJ2-1; V gene: TRBV24-1; clone size: NA; CDR3 protein: CATSDTGLSSYNEQFF; CDR3 DNA: TGTGCCACCAGCGATACAGGGCTAAGCTCCTACAATGAGCAGTTCTTC
D gene: NA; J gene: TRBJ1-1; V gene: TRBV28; clone size: few; CDR3 protein: CASSFWAENTEAFF; CDR3 DNA: TGTGCCAGCAGTTTTTGGGCAGAGAACACTGAAGCTTTCTTT
D gene: NA; J gene: TRBJ2-5; V gene: TRBV9; clone size: NA; CDR3 protein: CASSAAMSGTQYF; CDR3 DNA: TGTGCCAGCAGCGCCGCCATGTCGGGGACCCAGTACTTC
D gene: NA; J gene: TRBJ2-2; V gene: TRBV6-5; clone size: NA; CDR3 protein: CASNRVGEGTGELFF; CDR3 DNA: TGTGCCAGCAACCGGGTCGGCGAGGGCACCGGGGAGCTGTTTTTT
D gene: TRBD2; J gene: TRBJ2-5; V gene: TRBV3-1/TRBV3-2; clone size: NA; CDR3 protein: CASSPGLAGGPGETQYF; CDR3 DNA: TGTGCCAGCAGCCCCGGACTAGCGGGAGGGCCGGGGGAGACCCAGTACTTC
D gene: NA; J gene: TRBJ1-2; V gene: TRBV5-1; clone size: NA; CDR3 protein: CASSPSTTNYGYTF; CDR3 DNA: TGCGCCAGCAGCCCCTCTACTACTAACTATGGCTACACCTTC
D gene: TRBD2; J gene: TRBJ2-4; V gene: TRBV19; clone size: NA; CDR3 protein: CASSKGLEVNIQYF; CDR3 DNA: TGTGCCAGTAGTAAGGGACTAGAAGTAAACATTCAGTACTTC
D gene: NA; J gene: TRBJ1-2; V gene: TRBV2; clone size: NA; CDR3 protein: CASSDPFTGNYGYTF; CDR3 DNA: TGTGCCAGCAGTGACCCTTTTACAGGGAACTATGGCTACACCTTC
D gene: NA; J gene: TRBJ2-7; V gene: TRBV5-1; clone size: few; CDR3 protein: CASSSPLHGPYEQYF; CDR3 DNA: TGCGCCAGCAGCTCTCCGCTTCACGGACCCTACGAGCAGTACTTC
D gene: NA; J gene: TRBJ1-1; V gene: TRBV7-2; clone size: NA; CDR3 protein: CASSSTQQNTEAFF; CDR3 DNA: TGTGCCAGCAGCTCGACCCAGCAGAACACTGAAGCTTTCTTT
D gene: NA; J gene: TRBJ1-1; V gene: TRBV6-5; clone size: NA; CDR3 protein: CASSYSGSNTEAFF; CDR3 DNA: TGTGCCAGCAGTTACTCCGGCAGTAACACTGAAGCTTTCTTT
D gene: NA; J gene: TRBJ1-1; V gene: TRBV30; clone size: NA; CDR3 protein: CAWQLRSGLSEAFF; CDR3 DNA: TGTGCCTGGCAACTCAGGTCCGGCCTCTCAGAGGCTTTCTTT
D gene: NA; J gene: TRBJ2-5; V gene: TRBV7-2; clone size: NA; CDR3 protein: CASSLMGGQETQYF; CDR3 DNA: TGTGCCAGCAGCTTAATGGGGGGTCAAGAGACCCAGTACTTC
D gene: NA; J gene: TRBJ2-1; V gene: TRBV7-9; clone size: NA; CDR3 protein: CASSSRRRVPSMSVNEQFF; CDR3 DNA: TGTGCCAGCAGCTCCCGAAGGCGGGTACCCTCAATGTCTGTCAATGAGCAGTTCTTC
D gene: TRBD1; J gene: TRBJ1-1; V gene: TRBV28; clone size: NA; CDR3 protein: CASSSLPGQGVIEAFF; CDR3 DNA: TGTGCCAGCAGTTCCCTTCCGGGACAGGGGGTAATTGAAGCTTTCTTT
D gene: NA; J gene: TRBJ2-2; V gene: TRBV2; clone size: NA; CDR3 protein: CASRYNTGELFF; CDR3 DNA: TGTGCCAGCAGATATAACACCGGGGAGCTGTTTTTT
D gene: TRBD2; J gene: TRBJ2-1; V gene: TRBV28; clone size: NA; CDR3 protein: CASSRITGTSGTGYNEQFF; CDR3 DNA: TGTGCCAGCAGCCGGATCACCGGGACTAGCGGGACGGGGTACAATGAGCAGTTCTTC
D gene: TRBD2; J gene: TRBJ2-7; V gene: TRBV5-1; clone size: NA; CDR3 protein: CASSYGTSGYEQYF; CDR3 DNA: TGCGCCAGCAGCTATGGGACTAGCGGCTACGAGCAGTACTTC
D gene: NA; J gene: TRBJ1-5; V gene: TRBV23-1; clone size: NA; CDR3 protein: CASSQPSGGANNQPQHF; CDR3 DNA: TGCGCCAGCAGTCAACCGTCTGGAGGGGCCAACAATCAGCCCCAGCATTTT
D gene: TRBD2; J gene: TRBJ2-5; V gene: TRBV5-5; clone size: NA; CDR3 protein: CASSLEKLLAGKETQYF; CDR3 DNA: TGTGCCAGCAGCCTTGAAAAGCTTCTAGCGGGTAAAGAGACCCAGTACTTC
D gene: NA; J gene: TRBJ2-3; V gene: TRBV29-1; clone size: once; CDR3 protein: CSVSRGLRADTQYF; CDR3 DNA: TGCAGCGTTTCCAGGGGACTGAGGGCAGATACGCAGTATTTT
D gene: NA; J gene: TRBJ1-6; V gene: TRBV9; clone size: NA; CDR3 protein: CASSLRGDSNSPLHF; CDR3 DNA: TGTGCCAGCAGCCTCCGGGGGGACTCAAATTCACCCCTCCACTTT
D gene: NA; J gene: TRBJ1-1; V gene: TRBV5-4; clone size: NA; CDR3 protein: CASSLVGAIEAFF; CDR3 DNA: TGTGCCAGCAGCTTGGTGGGGGCGATAGAAGCTTTCTTT
D gene: TRBD1; J gene: TRBJ1-2; V gene: TRBV18; clone size: NA; CDR3 protein: CASSPSPGTGKHGYTF; CDR3 DNA: TGTGCCAGCTCACCTAGTCCCGGGACAGGGAAGCATGGCTACACCTTC
D gene: NA; J gene: TRBJ2-1; V gene: TRBV6-1; clone size: once; CDR3 protein: CASSEGRGTYNEQFF; CDR3 DNA: TGTGCCAGCAGTGAAGGGAGGGGCACCTACAATGAGCAGTTCTTC
D gene: NA; J gene: TRBJ2-3; V gene: TRBV24-1; clone size: NA; CDR3 protein: CATSEDTLIGIDTQYF; CDR3 DNA: TGTGCCACCAGTGAAGACACCCTAATTGGGATCGATACGCAGTATTTT
D gene: TRBD1; J gene: TRBJ1-2; V gene: TRBV7-9; clone size: NA; CDR3 protein: CASSLGSSGGGGYTF; CDR3 DNA: TGTGCCAGCAGCTTAGGAAGTTCAGGGGGCGGTGGCTACACCTTC
D gene: TRBD2; J gene: TRBJ2-7; V gene: TRBV29-1; clone size: NA; CDR3 protein: CSVGSSGSDEQYF; CDR3 DNA: TGCAGCGTTGGCTCTAGCGGGAGTGACGAGCAGTACTTC
D gene: NA; J gene: TRBJ2-1; V gene: TRBV2; clone size: NA; CDR3 protein: CASSATVNEQFF; CDR3 DNA: TGTGCCAGCAGTGCTACTGTCAATGAGCAGTTCTTC
D gene: NA; J gene: TRBJ1-3; V gene: TRBV5-4; clone size: NA; CDR3 protein: CASSHSLFSGNTIYF; CDR3 DNA: TGTGCCAGCAGCCATTCCCTCTTCTCTGGAAACACCATATATTTT
D gene: NA; J gene: TRBJ2-1; V gene: TRBV6-5; clone size: NA; CDR3 protein: CASGTTNEQFF; CDR3 DNA: TGTGCCAGCGGGACCACTAATGAGCAGTTCTTC
D gene: TRBD1; J gene: TRBJ1-5; V gene: TRBV10-3; clone size: once; CDR3 protein: CAISGGGGNQPQHF; CDR3 DNA: TGTGCCATCAGTGGAGGGGGCGGCAATCAGCCCCAGCATTTT
D gene: NA; J gene: TRBJ1-2; V gene: TRBV9; clone size: NA; CDR3 protein: CASSPPLSGYTF; CDR3 DNA: TGTGCCAGCAGCCCTCCGCTGAGTGGCTACACCTTC
D gene: TRBD2; J gene: TRBJ2-7; V gene: TRBV7-6; clone size: once; CDR3 protein: CASSLRGGGLGLYEQYF; CDR3 DNA: TGTGCCAGCAGCTTGAGGGGAGGGGGACTAGGACTCTACGAGCAGTACTTC
D gene: NA; J gene: TRBJ2-5; V gene: TRBV7-3; clone size: once; CDR3 protein: CASSSGQETQYF; CDR3 DNA: TGTGCCAGCAGCTCGGGGCAAGAGACCCAGTACTTC
D gene: TRBD2; J gene: TRBJ2-7; V gene: TRBV6-2/TRBV6-3; clone size: NA; CDR3 protein: CASSSGLAGISYEQYF; CDR3 DNA: TGTGCCAGCAGTTCCGGACTAGCGGGGATTTCCTACGAGCAGTACTTC
D gene: TRBD2; J gene: TRBJ2-7; V gene: TRBV4-2; clone size: NA; CDR3 protein: CASSHRAGGSYEQYF; CDR3 DNA: TGTGCCAGCAGCCACAGAGCGGGAGGCTCCTACGAGCAGTACTTC
D gene: NA; J gene: TRBJ1-3; V gene: TRBV9; clone size: NA; CDR3 protein: CASSISTGRSSGNTIYF; CDR3 DNA: TGTGCCAGCAGCATATCGACAGGACGAAGCTCTGGAAACACCATATATTTT
D gene: TRBD1; J gene: TRBJ2-7; V gene: TRBV28; clone size: NA; CDR3 protein: CASSPGQGLYEQYF; CDR3 DNA: TGTGCCAGCAGTCCGGGACAGGGTCTCTACGAGCAGTACTTC
D gene: TRBD1; J gene: TRBJ2-1; V gene: TRBV7-8; clone size: medium-sized; CDR3 protein: CASSLVGTGAYNEQFF; CDR3 DNA: TGTGCCAGCAGCTTAGTTGGGACAGGGGCCTACAATGAGCAGTTCTTC
D gene: NA; J gene: TRBJ2-2; V gene: TRBV21-1; clone size: NA; CDR3 protein: CASSLPPARDSDQNTGELFF; CDR3 DNA: TGTGCCAGCAGCCTCCCTCCGGCCCGGGACAGCGATCAGAACACCGGGGAGCTGTTTTTT
D gene: NA; J gene: TRBJ2-7; V gene: TRBV11-2; clone size: NA; CDR3 protein: CASSLGLWTYEQYF; CDR3 DNA: TGTGCCAGCAGCTTAGGCTTGTGGACCTACGAGCAGTACTTC
D gene: TRBD2; J gene: TRBJ2-2; V gene: TRBV28; clone size: NA; CDR3 protein: CASSLAGVNTGELFF; CDR3 DNA: TGTGCCAGCAGCCTAGCGGGGGTGAACACCGGGGAGCTGTTTTTT
D gene: NA; J gene: TRBJ1-2; V gene: TRBV4-3; clone size: NA; CDR3 protein: CASSQDGDDGYTF; CDR3 DNA: TGCGCCAGCAGCCAAGATGGGGACGACGGCTACACCTTC
D gene: NA; J gene: TRBJ2-1; V gene: TRBV6-5; clone size: once; CDR3 protein: CASSYGRAYNEQFF; CDR3 DNA: TGTGCCAGCAGTTACGGGCGGGCGTACAATGAGCAGTTCTTC
D gene: NA; J gene: TRBJ2-7; V gene: TRBV24-1; clone size: NA; CDR3 protein: CATSDRESSYEQYF; CDR3 DNA: TGTGCCACCAGTGATCGCGAAAGCTCCTACGAGCAGTACTTC
D gene: NA; J gene: TRBJ1-1; V gene: TRBV11-2; clone size: NA; CDR3 protein: CASSLGDFEAFF; CDR3 DNA: TGTGCCAGCAGCCTTGGGGACTTTGAAGCTTTCTTT
D gene: NA; J gene: TRBJ2-1; V gene: TRBV2; clone size: once; CDR3 protein: CASSVSREIYNEQFF; CDR3 DNA: TGTGCCAGCAGTGTGTCACGGGAGATCTACAATGAGCAGTTCTTC
D gene: TRBD1; J gene: TRBJ2-1; V gene: TRBV2; clone size: NA; CDR3 protein: CAADRDREDDEQFF; CDR3 DNA: TGTGCCGCAGATCGGGACAGGGAAGACGATGAGCAGTTCTTC
D gene: NA; J gene: TRBJ2-7; V gene: TRBV6-1; clone size: NA; CDR3 protein: CASSESGGSYEQYF; CDR3 DNA: TGTGCCAGCAGTGAATCTGGGGGCTCCTACGAGCAGTACTTC
D gene: NA; J gene: TRBJ2-2; V gene: TRBV5-4; clone size: NA; CDR3 protein: CASSLVTGAFGELFF; CDR3 DNA: TGTGCCAGCAGCTTGGTAACGGGAGCCTTCGGGGAGCTGTTTTTT
D gene: TRBD2; J gene: TRBJ2-1; V gene: TRBV9; clone size: NA; CDR3 protein: CASSTTSGSYNEQFF; CDR3 DNA: TGTGCCAGCAGCACGACTAGCGGGAGTTACAATGAGCAGTTCTTC
D gene: NA; J gene: TRBJ2-1; V gene: TRBV25-1; clone size: NA; CDR3 protein: CASSFTGYNEQFF; CDR3 DNA: TGTGCCAGCAGTTTCACGGGGTACAATGAGCAGTTCTTC